This TCR beta chain derives from a study of cytomegalovirus exposure and HLA in healthy donors. General study findings and limits: TCR beta V segments were, for the most part, productive about 87% or about 30% of the time in an earlier analysis. The authors reported that TCR beta sequences could predict HLA-A and HLA-B alleles. These predictions were accurate for most subjects in the first cohort.

PCR used 60 Vbeta primers and 13 Jbeta primers. Sequencing was performed with immunoSEQ multiplex PCR; in TCRdb, only in-frame clones are kept and a portion is missing. The sample records about 140,000 clones, nearly 90% being singletons. With respect to this clone: Its antigen remains unknown.

The CDR3 is made up of 12 amino acids. V shed 4 bases and J shed 7 bases, with 8 bases lying between them. In germline, CDR1 is MGHRA, CDR2 YSYEKL. This sequence was found in a woman aged 40 to 49 in good health and CMV-seronegative. This chain links TRBV4-1 with TRBJ2-1, with D maybe TRBD2 (6 bases). The sequenced sample consisted of PBMCs. The CDR3 DNA reads as TGCGCCAGCAGCCGTAGCGGAAATGAGCAGTTCTTC. Encoded protein: CASSRSGNEQFF.